This is a list of T cell receptor beta chains from one sample in a study of cytomegalovirus exposure and HLA in healthy donors. Sequenced by immunoSEQ multiplex PCR; TCRdb stores in-frame clones only, minus some. The sample has about 98,000 clones, roughly 76% seen once; the top ten hold 2% to 2.5%. Sequencing was performed on PBMCs. All receptors derive from a man aged 50 to 59 in good health and CMV-seronegative. Each CDR3 is given with its conserved first and last residue. The D gene is left open where the match is weak. Clone size is stated in some rows and not others, as once, few, many or a class when expanded.

D: TRBD1; V: TRBV5-1; size: -; length: 15; J: TRBJ1-5; CDR3: CASSIEGASNQPQHF; DNA: TGCGCCAGCAGCATCGAGGGGGCTAGCAATCAGCCCCAGCATTTT
D: -; V: TRBV4-2; size: -; length: 12; J: TRBJ1-2; CDR3: CASSLAGVDYTF; DNA: TGTGCCAGCAGCCTCGCAGGGGTCGACTACACCTTC
D: TRBD1; V: TRBV5-1; size: once; length: 16; J: TRBJ1-2; CDR3: CASSLADRGRPLGYTF; DNA: TGCGCCAGCAGCTTGGCGGACAGGGGACGCCCTTTAGGCTACACCTTC
D: -; V: TRBV11-3; size: once; length: 15; J: TRBJ2-6; CDR3: CASSPRGAGANVLTF; DNA: TGTGCCAGCAGCCCCAGGGGTGCTGGGGCCAACGTCCTGACTTTC
D: TRBD2; V: TRBV4-3; size: -; length: 15; J: TRBJ2-7; CDR3: CASSQEAGGPYEQYF; DNA: TGCGCCAGCAGCCAAGAGGCGGGGGGGCCCTACGAGCAGTACTTC
D: TRBD1; V: TRBV19; size: -; length: 14; J: TRBJ1-2; CDR3: CASRKDRGRGGYTF; DNA: TGTGCCAGTAGGAAGGACAGGGGGCGTGGCGGCTACACCTTC
D: TRBD1; V: TRBV10-2; size: -; length: 14; J: TRBJ1-1; CDR3: CASSPRGDLSEAFF; DNA: TGCGCCAGCAGTCCCAGGGGGGATTTATCTGAAGCTTTCTTT
D: -; V: TRBV7-2; size: -; length: 13; J: TRBJ1-1; CDR3: CASSRLRDTEAFF; DNA: TGTGCCAGCAGCCGACTCAGGGATACTGAAGCTTTCTTT
D: TRBD1; V: TRBV5-1; size: once; length: 16; J: TRBJ2-5; CDR3: CASSLGTGGVPETQYF; DNA: TGCGCCAGCAGCTTGGGGACAGGGGGCGTCCCCGAGACCCAGTACTTC
D: TRBD2; V: TRBV18; size: -; length: 13; J: TRBJ2-1; CDR3: CASSDSGVNEQFF; DNA: TGTGCCAGCTCCGATAGCGGGGTCAATGAGCAGTTCTTC
D: -; V: TRBV7-9; size: -; length: 15; J: TRBJ2-7; CDR3: CASSSRVLPSYEQYF; DNA: TGTGCCAGCAGCTCCAGGGTTTTGCCCTCCTACGAGCAGTACTTC
D: -; V: TRBV4-2; size: -; length: 14; J: TRBJ2-5; CDR3: CASSQVGGLETQYF; DNA: TGTGCCAGCAGCCAAGTGGGTGGACTCGAGACCCAGTACTTC
D: -; V: TRBV6-4; size: -; length: 16; J: TRBJ2-3; CDR3: CASSVQGALSTDTQYF; DNA: TGTGCCAGCAGTGTACAGGGAGCCCTTAGCACAGATACGCAGTATTTT
D: TRBD1; V: TRBV28; size: -; length: 15; J: TRBJ1-4; CDR3: CASSLRTGPQGELFF; DNA: TGTGCCAGCAGTTTAAGGACAGGCCCCCAGGGAGAACTGTTTTTT
D: -; V: TRBV7-3; size: -; length: 15; J: TRBJ2-1; CDR3: CASSFGPGSYNEQFF; DNA: TGTGCCAGCAGCTTTGGGCCGGGATCCTACAATGAGCAGTTCTTC
D: TRBD1; V: TRBV7-9; size: -; length: 17; J: TRBJ2-6; CDR3: CASSFRDRGAGANVLTF; DNA: TGTGCCAGCAGCTTCCGGGACAGGGGTGCTGGGGCCAACGTCCTGACTTTC
D: -; V: TRBV4-3; size: -; length: 16; J: TRBJ1-5; CDR3: CASSQLGVPLRQPQHF; DNA: TGCGCCAGCAGCCAGCTAGGGGTTCCGCTCCGCCAGCCCCAGCATTTT
D: -; V: TRBV6-5; size: few; length: 16; J: TRBJ2-2; CDR3: CASSSLTGGWTGELFF; DNA: TGTGCCAGCAGTTCGCTCACGGGGGGCTGGACCGGGGAGCTGTTTTTT
D: TRBD1; V: TRBV10-3; size: -; length: 13; J: TRBJ2-2; CDR3: CAIGTGGHGELFF; DNA: TGTGCCATCGGGACAGGGGGCCACGGGGAGCTGTTTTTT
D: TRBD1; V: TRBV18; size: few; length: 15; J: TRBJ1-1; CDR3: CASSLRQGAIAEAFF; DNA: TGTGCCAGCTCACTGAGGCAGGGGGCCATTGCTGAAGCTTTCTTT
D: -; V: TRBV10-3; size: -; length: 12; J: TRBJ1-2; CDR3: CAISDRMPGYTF; DNA: TGTGCCATCAGTGACAGGATGCCTGGCTACACCTTC
D: TRBD1; V: TRBV7-9; size: -; length: 17; J: TRBJ1-1; CDR3: CASSSRDRGTLNTEAFF; DNA: TGTGCCAGCAGCAGCCGGGACAGGGGGACCCTGAACACTGAAGCTTTCTTT
D: -; V: TRBV5-1; size: -; length: 15; J: TRBJ1-6; CDR3: CASSLGGQDNSPLHF; DNA: TGCGCCAGCAGCTTGGGTGGTCAGGATAATTCACCCCTCCACTTT
D: -; V: TRBV5-4; size: -; length: 13; J: TRBJ2-5; CDR3: CASSLSSLETQYF; DNA: TGTGCCAGCAGCTTGAGCTCCCTGGAGACCCAGTACTTC
D: -; V: TRBV10-1; size: -; length: 14; J: TRBJ2-2; CDR3: CASSLTGNTGELFF; DNA: TGCGCCAGCAGCCTCACAGGGAACACCGGGGAGCTGTTTTTT
D: -; V: TRBV5-1; size: once; length: 17; J: TRBJ2-3; CDR3: CASSFERVGRGTDTQYF; DNA: TGCGCCAGCAGCTTTGAACGAGTGGGTAGGGGAACAGATACGCAGTATTTT
D: TRBD1; V: TRBV28; size: -; length: 14; J: TRBJ1-5; CDR3: CASSLDDRAQPQHF; DNA: TGTGCCAGCAGTTTAGATGACAGGGCTCAGCCCCAGCATTTT
D: TRBD2; V: TRBV28; size: -; length: 17; J: TRBJ2-1; CDR3: CASSSPFLGGRMNEQFF; DNA: TGTGCCAGCAGCTCCCCATTTCTTGGCGGGAGAATGAATGAGCAGTTCTTC
D: TRBD2; V: TRBV27; size: -; length: 14; J: TRBJ2-2; CDR3: CASREAGITGELFF; DNA: TGTGCCAGCAGGGAAGCGGGGATCACCGGGGAGCTGTTTTTT
D: -; V: TRBV15; size: -; length: 17; J: TRBJ1-6; CDR3: CATSRSGAPSSGSPLHF; DNA: TGTGCCACCAGCAGATCTGGAGCCCCCTCATCGGGGTCACCCCTCCACTTT
D: TRBD2; V: TRBV5-1; size: -; length: 19; J: TRBJ2-3; CDR3: CASNFLGVAGDVSADTQYF; DNA: TGCGCCAGCAACTTCCTCGGGGTAGCGGGGGATGTGAGCGCAGATACGCAGTATTTT
D: TRBD2; V: TRBV13; size: -; length: 15; J: TRBJ2-1; CDR3: CASSSLSGGAREQFF; DNA: TGTGCCAGCAGCTCACTAAGCGGGGGGGCTAGGGAGCAGTTCTTC
D: -; V: TRBV5-1; size: once; length: 13; J: TRBJ1-4; CDR3: CATSGGVGEKLFF; DNA: TGCGCCACTTCGGGAGGGGTAGGAGAAAAACTGTTTTTT
D: TRBD1; V: TRBV7-3; size: few; length: 17; J: TRBJ2-5; CDR3: CASSPTPGQGSRETQYF; DNA: TGTGCCAGCAGCCCAACTCCGGGACAGGGGTCGAGAGAGACCCAGTACTTC
D: TRBD2; V: TRBV28; size: -; length: 18; J: TRBJ2-2; CDR3: CASRNSYRRERDTGELFF; DNA: TGTGCCAGCAGAAATTCCTACAGGCGGGAGCGGGACACCGGGGAGCTGTTTTTT
D: TRBD1; V: TRBV19; size: once; length: 15; J: TRBJ1-4; CDR3: CASSPLGQGEEKLFF; DNA: TGTGCCAGTAGCCCCCTGGGACAGGGTGAAGAAAAACTGTTTTTT
D: -; V: TRBV5-1; size: -; length: 15; J: TRBJ2-2; CDR3: CASSLTATNTGELFF; DNA: TGCGCCAGCAGCCTGACAGCGACGAACACCGGGGAGCTGTTTTTT
D: TRBD1; V: TRBV28; size: -; length: 16; J: TRBJ1-2; CDR3: CASSLGTGGDNYGYTF; DNA: TGTGCCAGCAGTTTAGGGACAGGGGGAGATAACTATGGCTACACCTTC
D: -; V: TRBV6-5; size: -; length: 16; J: TRBJ2-1; CDR3: CASSYKPQGPYNEQFF; DNA: TGTGCCAGCAGTTACAAACCCCAGGGCCCGTACAATGAGCAGTTCTTC
D: TRBD1; V: TRBV30; size: -; length: 11; J: TRBJ1-1; CDR3: CACGQGGEAFF; DNA: TGTGCCTGCGGACAGGGCGGTGAAGCTTTCTTT
D: -; V: TRBV19; size: -; length: 12; J: TRBJ2-3; CDR3: CASSPYSDTQYF; DNA: TGTGCCAGTAGTCCTTATAGCGATACGCAGTATTTT
D: -; V: TRBV7-9; size: once; length: 14; J: TRBJ1-2; CDR3: CASSHSGANYGYTF; DNA: TGTGCCAGCAGCCATTCGGGAGCGAACTATGGCTACACCTTC
D: TRBD2; V: TRBV2; size: -; length: 16; J: TRBJ2-7; CDR3: CASSSPTSGRWYEQYF; DNA: TGTGCCAGCAGCTCGCCGACTAGCGGGAGATGGTACGAGCAGTACTTC
D: -; V: TRBV12-5; size: -; length: 13; J: TRBJ2-3; CDR3: CASSGGGVYTQYF; DNA: TGTGCTAGTAGTGGGGGCGGCGTATATACGCAGTATTTT
D: -; V: TRBV18; size: -; length: 14; J: TRBJ2-5; CDR3: CASSPTGTDWTQYF; DNA: TGTGCCAGCTCACCAACAGGGACCGACTGGACCCAGTACTTC